This T cell receptor (beta chain) came from a study of cytomegalovirus exposure and HLA in healthy donors (dated by TCRdb to about 2017). Background on the whole study: According to a later analysis, one platform produced both the 110 or so validation repertoires and the 550 to 800 repertoires of the first cohort. To predict cytomegalovirus infection status, the study brought together high-throughput TCR immunosequencing, statistical association of individual TCRs with disease status, and machine learning. Along with the roughly 710-subject first cohort, a separate validation cohort of 120 different subjects was used. The study aimed to test whether signatures of past pathogen exposure could be identified by cataloging public T cell receptors.

Library method: the immunoSEQ multiplex PCR assay. Per the authors' processing: A statistical classification framework was built to diagnose cytomegalovirus status from the catalog of TCR beta chain sequences. TCRdb took over this immuneACCESS table, retaining in-frame rearrangements with V and J assigned. Such tables are incomplete; in checked studies, under half of the missing clones stem from an unresolved V gene, and the remainder is unexplained. V, J and clone size are those of that table, while D and trimming were read from the DNA. Counted in this sample were roughly 250,000 clones; 86% of them appeared once. The ten biggest clones cover 1% to 1.5% of the sample. Summary of the overall study and its limitations: The classifier was reported to diagnose cytomegalovirus status with high specificity and sensitivity in both the original and validation cohorts. In vitro tests confirmed that three of the cytomegalovirus-associated TCR beta chains recognize cytomegalovirus antigens. The authors suggested that the approach could potentially be extended to other disease states and immunological phenotypes. In a later analysis, TCRs clustered in the first cohort were found to also tend to co-occur in the 130 or so validation repertoires, with approximately 94% of cluster scores above 0. The validation cohort had no HLA typing available for a later analysis, so co-occurrence within that cohort was assessed over all 120 or so repertoires. Across donors, most TCR sequences were observed very rarely, whereas some public TCRs were present in many individuals. The study gave a list of about 160 TCR beta chains associated with cytomegalovirus.

Worth noting for this clone: What antigen it recognizes has not been identified. No base qualities exist here, and no much larger clone lies one base off it.

The cysteine opens and the phenylalanine closes a CDR3 of 15 amino acids. The retained sequence is limited to the CDR3, 45 bases, with the frame set at the first base. The germline V gene specifies SGHTA as CDR1 and FQGNSA as CDR2. V was cut back by 0 bases and J by 2 bases, leaving a gap of 11 bases between them. Donors formed part of the validation cohort, which comprised some 120 subjects and was distinct from the first cohort of some 700 subjects. The sequenced sample was PBMCs. This receptor was taken from a woman aged 25 to 39 in good health and CMV-seropositive. The rearranged chain carries TRBV7-2 and TRBJ2-7, with no reliable assignment of the D segment. For the CDR3, the sequence is CASSLAVLAAYEQYF. The nucleotides read TGTGCCAGCAGCTTAGCGGTTTTGGCAGCCTACGAGCAGTACTTC.